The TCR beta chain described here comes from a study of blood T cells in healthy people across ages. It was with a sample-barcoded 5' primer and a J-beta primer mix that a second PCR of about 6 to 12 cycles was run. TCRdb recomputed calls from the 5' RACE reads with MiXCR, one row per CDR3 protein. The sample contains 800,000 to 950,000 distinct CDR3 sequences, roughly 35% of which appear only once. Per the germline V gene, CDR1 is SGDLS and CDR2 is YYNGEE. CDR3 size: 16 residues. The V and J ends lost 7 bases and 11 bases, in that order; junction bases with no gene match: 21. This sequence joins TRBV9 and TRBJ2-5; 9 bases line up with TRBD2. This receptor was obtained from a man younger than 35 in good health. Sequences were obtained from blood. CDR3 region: CASAPSGTSTPNEQYF. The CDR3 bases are TGTGCCAGCGCCCCCTCCGGGACTAGCACTCCCAATGAGCAGTACTTC. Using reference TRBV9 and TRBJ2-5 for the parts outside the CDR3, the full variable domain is DSGVTQTPKHLITATGQRVTLRCSPRSGDLSVYWYQQSLDQGLQFLIQYYNGEERAKGNILERFSAQQFPDLHSELNLSSLELGDSALYFCASAPSGTSTPNEQYFGPGTRLLVL.